This TCR beta chain was observed in a study of shared clonotypes between healthy human individuals. As regards this clone: Other nucleotide sequences from this sample produce the same CDR3.

Clones were read by immunoSEQ multiplex PCR, and TCRdb kept only the in-frame ones, dropping some. The table shows 2 million to 2.5 million clones, with around 90% occurring only once. The V end lost 2 bases, the J end lost 5 bases, and 6 bases lay between the germline ends. CDR3 length: 11 residues. In germline, CDR1 is DFQATT, CDR2 SNEGSKA (reference sequence). The clonotype was recovered from a young man in good health. Some clones in this sample may be carry-over from other donors' samples. The sample comprised naive CD4+ T cells from PBMCs. Subset given: CD45RA+ positively selected. The chain is built from TRBV20-1 and TRBJ1-1; D is ambiguous. The CDR3: CSARRRTEAFF. The CDR3 DNA reads TGCAGTGCTAGACGGAGGACTGAAGCTTTCTTT.